This T cell receptor (beta chain) was recovered during a study of blood T cells in healthy people across ages. Healthy Caucasian individuals from Russia aged about 6 to 90 were enrolled as donors. Researchers report isolating at least 6 million PBMCs per sample. The length of the CDR3 is 18 residues. V shed 1 base and J 7 bases; nucleotides not matched to a gene: 15. CDR1 is LGHNA and CDR2 is YSLEER in the germline V gene. The use of a sample-barcoded 5' primer and a J-beta primer mix characterized a second PCR of roughly 6 to 11 cycles. TCRdb called the 5' RACE reads again in MiXCR, with one record for every CDR3 protein. In the table there are roughly 900,000 distinct CDR3 sequences, roughly 48% of which are singletons.

This clonotype was sampled from a young man in good health. The V and J genes are TRBV4-3 and TRBJ2-3; 9 bases are a match to TRBD2. The source material was blood. In DNA, the CDR3 is TGCGCCAGCAGCCAAGTGACAATTGGCGGGGGGGAAGCAAATACGCAGTATTTT. It specifies CASSQVTIGGGEANTQYF.